These 22 T cell receptor beta chains were all obtained from the same sample, sequenced in a study of neoadjuvant anti-PD-1 for oral cavity cancer. Produced via immunoSEQ multiplex PCR; TCRdb's table is partial and in-frame only. Of around 17,000 clones in the sample, around 62% were seen once. The specimen was PBMCs, collected before nivolumab (anti-PD-1) treatment. The receptors come from a person aged 40-85 years with oral cavity squamous cell carcinoma.

This chain links TRBV18 with TRBJ2-7; 8 nucleotides align to TRBD1. This CDR3 is 15 amino acids long. Unmatched junction bases numbered 7, after V lost 3 bases and J lost 3 bases. CDR1 is KGHSH, CDR2 LQKENI, per germline. For the CDR3, the DNA is TGTGCCAGCTCACCTACCCGGGACAGGAGCTACGAGCAGTACTTC. Residues: CASSPTRDRSYEQYF.

The chain recombines TRBV6-5 with TRBJ2-7; 8 nucleotides match TRBD1. CDR1 and CDR2 from the germline V gene are MNHEY and SVGAGI. Trimming took 3 bases from V and 11 from J; bases not matched to a gene: 3. This CDR3 has 11 amino acids. In nucleotides, the CDR3 is TGTGCCAGCAGTTATAGGGACAGGAAGTACTTC. Protein sequence: CASSYRDRKYF.

The rearrangement uses TRBV9 and TRBJ2-2, with D tentatively TRBD2 (5 bases). The length of the CDR3 is 16 residues. The V gene lost 0 bases and the J gene lost 4 bases, with 13 bases spanning the gap. The germline V gene has CDR1 SGDLS and CDR2 YYNGEE. Written as DNA, the CDR3 is TGTGCCAGCAGCGTAGCGGGAACAAGGATCACCGGGGAGCTGTTTTTT. Its protein is CASSVAGTRITGELFF.

The chain links TRBV5-1 to TRBJ2-1; 10 bases line up with TRBD2. CDR3 length: 14 residues. In germline, CDR1 is SGHRS, CDR2 YFSETQ. V was pared by 4 bases and J by 8 bases, with 6 bases of the junction left unmatched. CDR3 nucleotides: TGCGCCAGCAGCCACGGGACTAGCGCGTATGAGCAGTTCTTC. Translation gives CASSHGTSAYEQFF.

The V and J genes are TRBV6-1 and TRBJ2-5; 11 positions agree with TRBD2. This CDR3 has 15 amino acids. The J segment lost 5 bases and the V segment lost 6 bases, leaving 8 bases of the junction unmatched. Germline CDR1 reads MNHNS; CDR2 reads SASEGT. The CDR3 DNA follows: TGTGCCAGCAGCGACCGTAGCGGGAGGGCTGAGACCCAGTACTTC. It codes for CASSDRSGRAETQYF.

The rearrangement links TRBV6-5 to TRBJ2-3; the D gene is possibly TRBD2 (5 bases). This CDR3 is built from 15 residues. V dropped 4 bases and J dropped 0 bases, with 11 bases sitting between them. Germline CDR1 and CDR2: MNHEY and SVGAGI. CDR3 nucleotides: TGTGCCAGCAGTTCCGGTTGGACTAGCACAGATACGCAGTATTTT. Its translation is CASSSGWTSTDTQYF.

This clone was counted between two and nine times. The chain recombines TRBV4-1 with TRBJ2-2; D ambiguous. CDR1 is MGHRA and CDR2 is YSYEKL in the germline V gene. This CDR3 contains 15 residues. Between the trimmed V and J ends, which lost 4 bases and 2 bases, there was a span of 11 bases. The CDR3: CASSPWVGNTGELFF. In DNA form, the CDR3 reads TGCGCCAGCAGCCCCTGGGTAGGAAACACCGGGGAGCTGTTTTTT.

The chain carries TRBV2 and TRBJ1-3, with TRBD1 matching 9 bases. The CDR3 length is 17 residues. CDR1 is SNHLY, CDR2 FYNNEI, per germline. V dropped 4 bases and J dropped 4; count of bases not matched to a gene: 11. CDR3 loop: CASSARGTGRAGNTIYF. The DNA of the CDR3 is TGTGCCAGCAGTGCCAGAGGGACAGGGAGGGCAGGAAACACCATATATTTT.

V and J are TRBV5-1 and TRBJ2-7; 7 bases are shared with TRBD1. This CDR3 is built from 15 residues. V lost 3 bases, J lost 2 bases, and 8 bases stayed unmatched. The germline V gene has CDR1 SGHRS and CDR2 YFSETQ. CDR3 loop: CASSSEPGTAYEQYF. The CDR3 DNA reads as TGCGCCAGCAGCTCGGAACCCGGGACAGCCTACGAGCAGTACTTC.

The V and J genes are TRBV10-2 and TRBJ1-2; 9 bases map to TRBD1. Germline CDR1 reads WSHSY; CDR2 reads SAAADI. CDR3 length equals 15 residues. V trimming: 8 bases; J trimming: 6 bases; junction bases outside the gene matches: 13. The CDR3 bases are TGCGCCAGCCGCATTGGACAGGGGACTATTGATGGCTACACCTTC. It yields the protein CASRIGQGTIDGYTF.

This rearrangement joins TRBV7-3 to TRBJ2-3; 13 nucleotides line up with TRBD2. Germline CDR1 reads SGHTA; CDR2 reads FQGTGA. J gave up 0 bases and V 5 bases, and 5 bases lay outside the gene matches. The CDR3 has 17 amino acids. The CDR3 DNA reads as TGTGCCAGCAGCAGACTAGCGGGAGGTATCAGCACAGATACGCAGTATTTT. Translated, it gives CASSRLAGGISTDTQYF.

This chain joins TRBV28 and TRBJ2-1; D not certain. The length of the CDR3 is 18 residues. V lost 2 bases, J lost 5 bases, and 22 bases lay in between. Germline CDR1 MDHEN, CDR2 SYDVKM. CDR3 coding DNA: TGTGCCAGCAGTTTAGGCCCTAGAGCATCACCGGGTGACAATGAGCAGTTCTTC. Protein: CASSLGPRASPGDNEQFF.

This chain uses TRBV7-2 with TRBJ2-7; D may be TRBD1 or TRBD2 (5 bases each). V lost 5 bases, J lost 0 bases, and 17 bases lay in between. This CDR3 has 16 amino acids. The germline V gene has CDR1 SGHTA and CDR2 FQGNSA. CDR3 region: CASSPAGSGSSYEQYF. The CDR3, as DNA: TGTGCCAGCAGCCCGGCAGGGTCGGGGAGCTCCTACGAGCAGTACTTC.

This clone has only a few counts. This rearrangement joins TRBV10-3 to TRBJ2-5; 8 bases match TRBD2. This CDR3 comprises 17 residues. Trimming took 4 bases from V and 5 from J; bases not matched to a gene: 15. Germline CDR1 is ENHRY and CDR2 is SYGVKD. For the CDR3, the DNA is TGTGCCATCAGTGGTTCGGCGGGAGGCAGTGGTGGTGAGACCCAGTACTTC. The encoded protein is CAISGSAGGSGGETQYF.

This clone has more than one count but fewer than ten. This chain connects TRBV5-1 to TRBJ1-1; 12 bases are shared with TRBD1. J gave up 10 bases and V 0 bases, and 10 bases lay outside the gene matches. The length of the CDR3 is 16 residues. Germline V CDR1 and CDR2: SGHRS, YFSETQ. CDR3 amino acids: CASSLEWDRGPVGAFF. The CDR3 bases are TGCGCCAGCAGCTTGGAATGGGACAGGGGGCCGGTGGGAGCTTTCTTT.

V gene TRBV10-2 combines with J gene TRBJ2-7; the match to TRBD1 covers 7 bases. CDR1 is WSHSY, CDR2 SAAADI, per germline. V was pared by 0 bases and J by 2 bases, with 1 base of the junction left unmatched. The CDR3 length is 14 residues. CDR3 nucleotides: TGCGCCAGCAGTGAGTCGACAGGGACCTACGAGCAGTACTTC. It translates to CASSESTGTYEQYF.

The V call is TRBV6-5, the J call TRBJ2-7; D possibly corresponds to TRBD1 (5 bases). The CDR3 loop spans 14 amino acids. Germline values: CDR1 MNHEY, CDR2 SVGAGI. The V and J ends lost 6 bases and 0 bases respectively, with 12 bases between them. The chain's CDR3 is CASSQTGGSYEQYF. CDR3 sequence (DNA): TGTGCCAGCAGCCAAACAGGCGGCTCCTACGAGCAGTACTTC.

This rearrangement joins TRBV30 to TRBJ1-1, with TRBD1 identical over 7 bases. Germline CDR1 reads GTSNPN; CDR2 reads SVGIG (reference sequence). Trimming cost V 8 bases and J 4 bases; bases outside gene matches: 16. The CDR3 loop spans 15 amino acids. DNA for the CDR3: TGTGCCACGAAACCCCGACAGGGCCGGGTCACTGAAGCTTTCTTT. This codes for CATKPRQGRVTEAFF.

This chain connects TRBV29-1 to TRBJ2-4, with D tentatively TRBD2 (5 bases). This CDR3 is 13 amino acids long. The germline CDR1 and CDR2 sequences are SQVTM and ANQGSEA. V was shortened by 2 bases and J by 6 bases, with 11 bases between the two germline ends. The CDR3 nucleotides are TGCAGCGTTGAATTGATGGGGAGAAACATTCAGTACTTC. Amino acid sequence: CSVELMGRNIQYF.

The chain couples TRBV6-5 to TRBJ2-2, with 9 bases lining up with TRBD1. CDR1 is MNHEY, CDR2 SVGAGI, per germline. CDR3 length: 15 residues. The ends lost 6 bases at V and 4 bases at J; junction bases unmatched: 6. The CDR3: CASRVGQGFTGELFF. The CDR3, as DNA: TGTGCCAGCAGGGTGGGACAGGGCTTCACCGGGGAGCTGTTTTTT.

The chain links TRBV25-1 to TRBJ2-2; TRBD2 aligns across 8 bases. Per the germline V gene, CDR1 is MGHDK and CDR2 is SYGVNS. V lost 2 bases and J lost 7; bases outside the gene matches: 6. This CDR3 spans 15 amino acids. The CDR3, as DNA: TGTGCCAGCAGTGAACCAGCGGGAGACGGCGGGGAGCTGTTTTTT. Protein sequence: CASSEPAGDGGELFF.

V usage is TRBV30 and J usage is TRBJ1-2; no definite D call. This CDR3 has 14 amino acids. Trimming removed 0 bases at V and 7 bases at J, with 15 bases between. Germline V gene sequence: CDR1 GTSNPN, CDR2 SVGIG (reference sequence). CDR3 residues: CAWSVLYGSAGYTF. CDR3 nucleotide sequence: TGTGCCTGGAGTGTATTGTACGGGTCGGCTGGCTACACCTTC.